The rows below give T cell receptor beta chains drawn from one sample of a study of cytomegalovirus exposure and HLA in healthy donors. Measured with immunoSEQ multiplex PCR; TCRdb has only the in-frame clones, and not every one. The top ten hold 0.71% of the sample, which has some 200,000 clones, around four fifths seen once. Sequences were obtained from PBMCs. All receptors come from a boy aged 2-15 years in good health and CMV-seronegative. The CDR3 runs from the conserved cysteine through the conserved F or W. The order of the fields is D gene, clone size, J gene, V gene, CDR3 protein, CDR3 DNA. The D gene is left open where the match is weak. Clone size is given for some rows only: seen once, a few or many times, or a class if the clone is expanded.

NA	once	TRBJ1-1	TRBV9	CASSVARGRGGGNTEAFF	TGTGCCAGCAGCGTAGCTCGGGGTCGGGGGGGAGGGAACACTGAAGCTTTCTTT
NA	NA	TRBJ1-2	TRBV6-5	CASGEVGGYTF	TGTGCCAGCGGGGAGGTGGGTGGCTACACCTTC
TRBD1	NA	TRBJ2-4	TRBV5-1	CASSERQGAGNIQYF	TGCGCCAGCAGCGAGCGACAGGGGGCAGGAAACATTCAGTACTTC
NA	few	TRBJ2-2	TRBV5-6	CASSLNWSSMGQLTGELFF	TGTGCCAGCAGCTTGAATTGGAGTAGCATGGGGCAGCTCACCGGGGAGCTGTTTTTT
NA	NA	TRBJ1-2	TRBV5-8	CASSLADYGYTF	TGTGCCAGCAGCTTGGCAGACTATGGCTACACCTTC
TRBD1	NA	TRBJ1-2	TRBV18	CASSPPGQGADGYTF	TGTGCCAGCTCACCACCGGGACAGGGGGCGGATGGCTACACCTTC
NA	few	TRBJ1-1	TRBV6-1	CASSVGGKAFF	TGTGCCAGCAGTGTCGGGGGGAAAGCTTTCTTT
TRBD2	NA	TRBJ2-5	TRBV6-5	CASSYSLAGEETQYF	TGTGCCAGCAGTTACTCCCTAGCGGGGGAGGAGACCCAGTACTTC
TRBD2	once	TRBJ2-5	TRBV5-1	CASSMGLEETQYF	TGCGCCAGCAGCATGGGACTAGAAGAGACCCAGTACTTC
TRBD1	NA	TRBJ1-1	TRBV5-1	CASSLETGGGTEAFF	TGCGCCAGCAGCTTGGAGACAGGGGGGGGTACTGAAGCTTTCTTT
NA	NA	TRBJ1-3	TRBV5-1	CASSNQGFENTIYF	TGCGCCAGCAGCAATCAGGGGTTCGAAAACACCATATATTTT
TRBD1	few	TRBJ2-7	TRBV9	CASSVGDRSYEQYF	TGTGCCAGCAGCGTAGGGGACAGGTCCTACGAGCAGTACTTC
NA	few	TRBJ2-7	TRBV25-1	CASSEPGGGNREQYF	TGTGCCAGCAGTGAACCGGGGGGCGGGAATCGAGAGCAGTACTTC
TRBD1	once	TRBJ2-1	TRBV19	CASSAGGRNEQFF	TGTGCCAGTAGTGCAGGGGGTCGGAATGAGCAGTTCTTC
TRBD1	NA	TRBJ1-2	TRBV6-6	CASRDRVPYGYTF	TGTGCCAGCAGAGACAGGGTCCCCTATGGCTACACCTTC
NA	few	TRBJ1-4	TRBV2	CASEAGSTNEKLFF	TGTGCCAGCGAGGCGGGCTCAACTAATGAAAAACTGTTTTTT
TRBD1	NA	TRBJ2-7	TRBV5-8	CASSLEEGAIEQYF	TGTGCCAGCAGCTTGGAAGAGGGGGCGATCGAGCAGTACTTC
NA	NA	TRBJ1-5	TRBV5-6	CASSFGTNSNQPQHF	TGTGCCAGCAGCTTCGGGACAAATAGCAATCAGCCCCAGCATTTT
NA	NA	TRBJ2-7	TRBV6-5	CASNNGDYEQYF	TGTGCCAGCAACAACGGGGACTACGAGCAGTACTTC
TRBD1	NA	TRBJ2-7	TRBV6-5	CASSPGTGPNYEQYF	TGTGCCAGCAGTCCGGGGACAGGTCCTAACTACGAGCAGTACTTC
TRBD2	once	TRBJ2-7	TRBV2	CAGYRGLAGASGYF	TGTGCCGGTTACAGGGGACTAGCGGGGGCGAGCGGGTACTTC
TRBD2	NA	TRBJ2-3	TRBV30	CAWSVLAGGSDTQYF	TGTGCCTGGAGTGTTTTAGCGGGGGGCTCGGATACGCAGTATTTT
TRBD2	NA	TRBJ2-5	TRBV9	CASSVDWGGRETQYF	TGTGCCAGCAGCGTAGACTGGGGGGGGAGAGAGACCCAGTACTTC
NA	few	TRBJ2-3	TRBV5-1	CASSATSISTDTQYF	TGCGCCAGCAGCGCGACTAGTATCAGCACAGATACGCAGTATTTT
NA	few	TRBJ1-1	TRBV5-1	CASSRDMNTEAFF	TGCGCCAGCAGCAGGGACATGAACACTGAAGCTTTCTTT
TRBD2	NA	TRBJ2-1	TRBV7-2	CAISTSGNNEQFF	TGTGCCATTTCGACTAGCGGGAACAATGAGCAGTTCTTC
NA	NA	TRBJ2-7	TRBV15	CATSRDRDPGHPPGEQYF	TGTGCCACCAGCAGAGATCGAGACCCGGGACACCCGCCGGGCGAGCAGTACTTC
NA	NA	TRBJ1-1	TRBV7-9	CASSFGGAEAFF	TGTGCCAGCAGCTTTGGGGGGGCTGAAGCTTTCTTT
TRBD1	NA	TRBJ2-7	TRBV30	CAWVGDRGSEQYF	TGTGCCTGGGTGGGGGACAGGGGGTCCGAGCAGTACTTC
TRBD2	NA	TRBJ2-5	TRBV4-2	CASSQDGLADEAQGTQYF	TGTGCCAGCAGCCAAGATGGGCTAGCGGACGAAGCTCAAGGGACCCAGTACTTC
NA	NA	TRBJ2-7	TRBV2	CASSDRGGGHSEQYF	TGTGCCAGCAGTGATAGGGGGGGAGGCCATTCGGAGCAGTACTTC
NA	once	TRBJ1-3	TRBV27	CASSSTTGPSGNTIYF	TGTGCCAGCAGTTCCACAACAGGCCCCTCTGGAAACACCATATATTTT
NA	NA	TRBJ1-2	TRBV29-1	CSVFTGSDYGYTF	TGCAGCGTTTTTACAGGGTCAGACTATGGCTACACCTTC
TRBD2	NA	TRBJ2-7	TRBV5-4	CASSGGVAYEQYF	TGTGCCAGCAGCGGGGGGGTTGCCTACGAGCAGTACTTC
TRBD2	NA	TRBJ2-5	TRBV7-6	CASSLDLSRGGETQYF	TGTGCCAGCAGCTTAGATCTTTCTCGCGGGGGAGAGACCCAGTACTTC
TRBD1	NA	TRBJ1-2	TRBV30	CAWGEDRGQGYTF	TGTGCCTGGGGGGAAGACAGGGGGCAGGGCTACACCTTC
NA	NA	TRBJ2-7	TRBV4-1	CASSPTPASVSYEQYF	TGCGCCAGCAGCCCCACCCCGGCCAGCGTCTCCTACGAGCAGTACTTC
TRBD1	once	TRBJ2-7	TRBV5-5	CASSLGTGGYEQYF	TGTGCCAGCAGCTTGGGGACAGGGGGGTACGAGCAGTACTTC
NA	few	TRBJ1-5	TRBV2	CASSEKSLPQHF	TGTGCCAGCAGTGAAAAAAGCTTACCCCAGCATTTT
NA	NA	TRBJ1-1	TRBV5-5	CASSLGGRTNTEAFF	TGTGCCAGCAGCCTGGGGGGCAGGACGAACACTGAAGCTTTCTTT
TRBD1	NA	TRBJ2-7	TRBV5-1	CASWDSSYEQYF	TGCGCCAGCTGGGACAGCTCCTACGAGCAGTACTTC
TRBD1	NA	TRBJ1-2	TRBV11-2	CASSHLRTGVKNYGYTF	TGTGCCAGCAGCCATCTCCGGACAGGGGTAAAAAACTATGGCTACACCTTC
TRBD2	NA	TRBJ2-1	TRBV25-1	CASSSTSGSPYNEQFF	TGTGCCAGCAGTAGCACTAGCGGGAGTCCCTACAATGAGCAGTTCTTC
TRBD2	NA	TRBJ2-7	TRBV9	CASSVTSGDSYEQYF	TGTGCCAGCAGCGTAACTAGCGGGGACTCCTACGAGCAGTACTTC
TRBD1	NA	TRBJ2-2	TRBV18	CASSPGDRGSNTGELFF	TGTGCCAGCTCACCAGGGGACAGGGGCTCGAACACCGGGGAGCTGTTTTTT
NA	NA	TRBJ1-3	TRBV27	CASSLAGDPENTIYF	TGTGCCAGCAGCCTGGCAGGGGATCCCGAAAACACCATATATTTT
NA	NA	TRBJ2-7	TRBV5-4	CASSSGVGGLGYEQYF	TGTGCCAGCAGCTCCGGGGTGGGGGGTTTGGGCTACGAGCAGTACTTC
TRBD1	NA	TRBJ1-5	TRBV30	CAWEPGGKQPQHF	TGTGCCTGGGAGCCAGGGGGCAAGCAGCCCCAGCATTTT
NA	once	TRBJ1-2	TRBV10-3	CAISESSGADGYTF	TGTGCCATCAGTGAGTCGTCAGGGGCTGATGGCTACACCTTC
NA	NA	TRBJ2-6	TRBV11-1	CASNRVNSGANVLTF	TGTGCCAGCAACAGGGTAAATTCTGGGGCCAACGTCCTGACTTTC
TRBD1	NA	TRBJ1-5	TRBV19	CASLDRGQQPQHF	TGTGCCAGTTTGGACAGGGGGCAACAGCCCCAGCATTTT